This T cell receptor (beta chain) was documented in a study of blood T cell repertoires in COVID-19. For the study at large: The origin of the acute and convalescent COVID-19 samples was the United States, Italy and Spain.

Assay used: immunoSEQ multiplex PCR; TCRdb lists only in-frame clones, some missing. The sample lists 200,000 or so clones, 84% occurring once. In this sample, this clone turned up a few times. The CDR3 contains 15 residues. The germline CDR1 and CDR2 sequences are SNHLY and FYNNEI. V was pared by 4 bases and J by 5 bases, with 7 bases of the junction left unmatched. Two negative PCRs, clearance, or symptom resolution characterized the recovered Cohort 3 donors. The V gene is TRBV2, the J gene TRBJ1-5, with TRBD1 identical over 8 bases. This sequence originates from a middle-aged man who had recovered from COVID-19. Sequenced material: PBMCs or T cells enriched from blood (not recorded which). The CDR3, as DNA: TGTGCCAGCAGTGCCGTAGCAGGGGGCCATCAGCCCCAGCATTTT. Residues: CASSAVAGGHQPQHF.